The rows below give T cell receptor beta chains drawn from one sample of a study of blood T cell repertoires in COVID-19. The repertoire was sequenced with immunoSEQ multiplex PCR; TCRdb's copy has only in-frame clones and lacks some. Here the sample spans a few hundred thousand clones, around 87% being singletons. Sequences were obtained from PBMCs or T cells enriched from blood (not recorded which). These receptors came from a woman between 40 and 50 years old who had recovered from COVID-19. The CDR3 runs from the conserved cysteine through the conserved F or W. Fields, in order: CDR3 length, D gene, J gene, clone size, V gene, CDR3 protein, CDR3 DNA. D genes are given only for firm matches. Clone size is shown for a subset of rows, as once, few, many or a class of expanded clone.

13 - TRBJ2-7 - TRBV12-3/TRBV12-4 CASSPGLSYEQYF TGTGCCAGCAGTCCAGGACTATCCTACGAGCAGTACTTC
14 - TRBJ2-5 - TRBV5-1 CASSSLGSQETQYF TGCGCCAGCAGCTCCCTGGGCTCCCAAGAGACCCAGTACTTC
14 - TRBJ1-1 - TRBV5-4 CASSLRGSDTEAFF TGTGCCAGCAGCTTGAGGGGGAGCGACACTGAAGCTTTCTTT
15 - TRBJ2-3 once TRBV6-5 CASSNTRKSTDTQYF TGTGCCAGCAGTAACACTAGAAAAAGCACAGATACGCAGTATTTT
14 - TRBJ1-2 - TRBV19 CASSNELLYYGYTF TGTGCCAGTAGTAACGAGCTTCTTTACTATGGCTACACCTTC
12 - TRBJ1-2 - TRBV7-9 CASSPTGLGYTF TGTGCCAGCAGCCCTACAGGGCTAGGATACACCTTC
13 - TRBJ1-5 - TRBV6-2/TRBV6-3 CASSYGASKGWHF TGTGCCAGCAGTTACGGGGCCTCGAAGGGGTGGCATTTT
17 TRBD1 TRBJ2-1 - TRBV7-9 CASSLGLVAGGYNEQFF TGTGCCAGCAGCTTAGGCCTTGTGGCAGGGGGATACAATGAGCAGTTCTTC
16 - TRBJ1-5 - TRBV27 CASSLSVTYPNQPQHF TGTGCCAGCAGTTTATCGGTCACTTACCCCAATCAGCCCCAGCATTTT
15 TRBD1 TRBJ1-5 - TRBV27 CASSLQGESNQPQHF TGTGCCAGCAGTTTACAGGGGGAGAGCAATCAGCCCCAGCATTTT
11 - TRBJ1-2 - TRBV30 CAWSVQLSYTF TGTGCCTGGAGTGTACAATTGAGCTACACCTTC
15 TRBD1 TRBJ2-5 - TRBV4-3 CASSQSDRGGETQYF TGCGCCAGCAGCCAATCTGACAGGGGGGGAGAGACCCAGTACTTC
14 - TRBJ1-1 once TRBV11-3 CASSPILANTEAFF TGTGCCAGCAGCCCCATACTCGCGAACACTGAAGCTTTCTTT
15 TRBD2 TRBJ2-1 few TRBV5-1 CASRVSGRALNEQFF TGCGCCAGCAGGGTTAGCGGGAGGGCCCTGAATGAGCAGTTCTTC
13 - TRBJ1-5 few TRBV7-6 CASSIEHNQPQHF TGTGCCAGCAGCATTGAACACAATCAGCCCCAGCATTTT
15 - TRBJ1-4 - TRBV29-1 CSVSWPGRGGEKLFF TGCAGCGTTTCTTGGCCCGGCAGGGGCGGTGAAAAACTGTTTTTT
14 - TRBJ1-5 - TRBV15 CATSREWGDPPQHF TGTGCCACCAGCAGAGAATGGGGAGATCCGCCCCAGCATTTT
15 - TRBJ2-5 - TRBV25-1 CASSEAGQAMETQYF TGTGCCAGCAGTGAGGCGGGGCAGGCGATGGAGACCCAGTACTTC